This T cell receptor beta chain was sequenced in a study of OX40 agonist ivuxolimab in advanced cancers. Study overall: Treatment received earlier with anti-PD-1, anti-PD-L1 or anti-CTLA-4 agents was allowed, and over 35% had some. Study-wide findings and caveats: At 0.1 to 3.0 mg/kg and by week 6, CD4+ and CD8+ T cells in the blood had expanded clonally.

Between the trimmed V and J ends, which lost 3 bases and 11 bases, there was a span of 10 bases. The CDR3 has 11 amino acids. Germline V gene lookup returns CDR1 KGHSH and CDR2 LQKENI. A note on this clone: The antigen is undetermined.

Method: immunoSEQ multiplex PCR; TCRdb's copy keeps in-frame clones and lacks some. Of roughly 82,000 clones in the sample, roughly nine tenths were seen once. The chain has TRBV18 and TRBJ1-1; D not resolved. The sample here was CD4+ or CD8+ T cells sorted from blood, taken in a trial of the OX40 agonist ivuxolimab. The sequence was collected from an adult with an advanced solid tumor such as melanoma, head and neck, liver or kidney cancer. CDR3 residues: CASSPERRAFF. CDR3 DNA: TGTGCCAGCTCACCCGAGAGGCGGGCTTTCTTT.